This is a list of T cell receptor beta chains from one sample in a study of shared clonotypes between healthy human individuals. Assay used: immunoSEQ multiplex PCR; TCRdb lists only in-frame clones, some missing. The repertoire consists of about 1.1 million clones, with 70% to 80% occurring once and the leading ten covering about 0.94%. The sequenced sample consisted of memory CD4+ T cells from PBMCs. All receptors come from a man aged 18 to 30 in good health. Some clones in this sample may be carry-over from other donors' samples. Each CDR3 is given with its conserved first and last residue. The order of the fields is J gene, V gene, D gene, clone size, CDR3 DNA, CDR3 protein. The D gene is left open where the match is weak. Some rows mark clone size as missing; the rest say once, few, many or name a class of expanded clone.

TRBJ2-7 TRBV21-1 NA once TGTGCCAGCAGCTCCCGAAGTGGGAATCAGGGGTTGTTAGCCTACGAGCAGTACTTC CASSSRSGNQGLLAYEQYF
TRBJ2-5 TRBV7-3 NA NA TGTGCCAGCAGCCCGACCGGTTACAACCAAGAGACCCAGTACTTC CASSPTGYNQETQYF
TRBJ2-7 TRBV6-5 TRBD2 once TGTGCCAGCAGAGTTAGCGGGAACTGGCCCTACGAGCAGTACTTC CASRVSGNWPYEQYF
TRBJ2-1 TRBV28 TRBD2 NA TGTGCCAGCAGTTTAGATAGCGGGTTCGGTGAGCAGTTCTTC CASSLDSGFGEQFF
TRBJ2-7 TRBV4-1 NA NA TGCGCCAGCAGCCAAGATGTGAGGGCGGCCTACGAGCAGTACTTC CASSQDVRAAYEQYF
TRBJ2-1 TRBV27 TRBD2 NA TGTGCCAGCAGTCCCCGCTCCGGGACTAGCGGGAGGGCCTACAATGAGCAGTTCTTC CASSPRSGTSGRAYNEQFF
TRBJ2-1 TRBV5-1 NA once TGCGCCAGCAGCTTGGGGACATACAATGAGCAGTTCTTC CASSLGTYNEQFF
TRBJ1-1 TRBV25-1 TRBD1 NA TGTGCCAGCAGTGAACCCGCAGGGGGCAGGGGGAACACTGAAGCTTTCTTT CASSEPAGGRGNTEAFF
TRBJ2-2 TRBV11-3 TRBD1 NA TGTGCCAGCAGTAATGGACAGGGGGTTATCACCGGGGAGCTGTTTTTT CASSNGQGVITGELFF
TRBJ2-7 TRBV5-1 NA NA TGCGCCAGCAGCTTGGTGGTGGGAGCCCCAGCCGAGCAGTACTTC CASSLVVGAPAEQYF
TRBJ2-4 TRBV18 NA NA TGTGCCAGCTCACCACAAGGGGGGACGACTGAAAACATTCAGTACTTC CASSPQGGTTENIQYF
TRBJ1-3 TRBV5-8 TRBD1 NA TGTGCCAGCAGCTATAAGGGGGCCCGGTCCGGAAACACCATATATTTT CASSYKGARSGNTIYF
TRBJ2-3 TRBV7-9 NA NA TGTGCCAGCAGCCCCGGGGCAGGGGACACAGATACGCAGTATTTT CASSPGAGDTDTQYF
TRBJ1-1 TRBV6-1 NA few TGTGCCAGCAGGGGTTTGGTCGCGAGTTTGACTGAAGCTTTCTTT CASRGLVASLTEAFF
TRBJ1-4 TRBV29-1 NA NA TGCAGCGTTGAGTTGGGGTCCAGGAAACTGTTTTTT CSVELGSRKLFF
TRBJ2-7 TRBV2 TRBD1 NA TGTGCCAGCAGCTCCGGGACAGGGGGCCGAGGGCTGTACTTC CASSSGTGGRGLYF
TRBJ1-1 TRBV11-2 NA NA TGTGCCAGCAGCTTATTTTTGGATGAAGCTTTCTTT CASSLFLDEAFF
TRBJ2-1 TRBV28 TRBD2 few TGTGCCACCGGGACTACACACAATGAGCAGTTCTTC CATGTTHNEQFF
TRBJ2-3 TRBV5-8 TRBD1 NA TGTGCCAGCAGCCTGGACAGGGATGATACGCAGTATTTT CASSLDRDDTQYF
TRBJ2-7 TRBV28 TRBD1 NA TGTGCCAGCAGTCCCCGACAGGGCTACTCCTACGAGCAGTACTTC CASSPRQGYSYEQYF